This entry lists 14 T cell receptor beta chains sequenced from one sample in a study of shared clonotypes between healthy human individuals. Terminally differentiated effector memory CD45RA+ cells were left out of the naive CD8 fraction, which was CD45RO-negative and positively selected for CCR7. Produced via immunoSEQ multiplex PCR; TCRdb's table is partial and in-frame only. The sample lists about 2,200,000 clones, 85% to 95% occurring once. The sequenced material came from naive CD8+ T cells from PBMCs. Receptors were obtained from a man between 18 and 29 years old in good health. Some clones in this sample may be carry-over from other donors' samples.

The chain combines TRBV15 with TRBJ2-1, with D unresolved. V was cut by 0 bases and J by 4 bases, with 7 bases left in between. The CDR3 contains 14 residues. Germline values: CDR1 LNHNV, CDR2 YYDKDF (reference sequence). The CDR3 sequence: CATSRDWNYNEQFF. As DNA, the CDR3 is TGTGCCACCAGCAGAGACTGGAATTACAATGAGCAGTTCTTC.

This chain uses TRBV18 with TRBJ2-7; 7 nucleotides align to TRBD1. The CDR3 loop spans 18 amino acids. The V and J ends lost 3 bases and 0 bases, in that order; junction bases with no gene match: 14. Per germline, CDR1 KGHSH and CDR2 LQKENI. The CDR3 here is CASSPPSLQDRDSYEQYF. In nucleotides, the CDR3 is TGTGCCAGCTCACCCCCATCCTTACAAGACAGGGACTCCTACGAGCAGTACTTC.

CDR3 in amino acids: CASSYAGFAGELFF. In nucleotides, the CDR3 is TGTGCCAGCAGTTACGCAGGGTTTGCCGGGGAGCTGTTTTTT. The chain uses TRBV6-6 and TRBJ2-2; D perhaps matches TRBD1 (5 bases). This CDR3 has 14 amino acids. CDR1 is MNHNY, CDR2 SVGAGI, per germline (reference sequence). V was shortened by 2 bases and J by 6 bases, with 10 bases between the two germline ends.

CDR3 DNA: TGTGCCAGCAGCTTAGGTCAGGGGGCGATATTAGGCTACACCTTC. Its translation: CASSLGQGAILGYTF. The chain employs TRBV7-9 and TRBJ1-2, with 8 bases identical to TRBD1. This CDR3 is built from 15 residues. Germline V gene sequence: CDR1 SEHNR, CDR2 FQNEAQ (reference sequence). V shed 1 base and J 8 bases; nucleotides not matched to a gene: 9.

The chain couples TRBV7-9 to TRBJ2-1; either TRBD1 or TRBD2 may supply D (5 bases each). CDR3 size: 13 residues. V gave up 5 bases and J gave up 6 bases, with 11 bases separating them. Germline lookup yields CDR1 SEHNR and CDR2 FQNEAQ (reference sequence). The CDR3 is CASSRLGPNEQFF. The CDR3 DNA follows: TGTGCCAGCAGCCGACTGGGACCCAATGAGCAGTTCTTC.

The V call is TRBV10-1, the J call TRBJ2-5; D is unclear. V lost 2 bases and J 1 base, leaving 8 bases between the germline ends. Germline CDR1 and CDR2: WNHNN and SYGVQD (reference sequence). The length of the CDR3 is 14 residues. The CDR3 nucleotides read TGCGCCAGCAGTGAGGCTCGGACCCAAGAGACCCAGTACTTC. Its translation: CASSEARTQETQYF.

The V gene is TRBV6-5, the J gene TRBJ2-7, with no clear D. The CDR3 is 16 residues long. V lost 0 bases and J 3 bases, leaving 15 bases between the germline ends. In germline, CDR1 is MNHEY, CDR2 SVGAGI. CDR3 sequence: CASSYSSGSNLYEQYF. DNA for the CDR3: TGTGCCAGCAGTTACTCGAGTGGCAGTAATCTCTACGAGCAGTACTTC.

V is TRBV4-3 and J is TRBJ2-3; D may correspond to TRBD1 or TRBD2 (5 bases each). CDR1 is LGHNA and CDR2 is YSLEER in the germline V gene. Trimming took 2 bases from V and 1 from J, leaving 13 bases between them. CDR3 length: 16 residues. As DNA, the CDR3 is TGCGCCAGCAGCCAAACCCTCGGGACGGGCACAGATACGCAGTATTTT. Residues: CASSQTLGTGTDTQYF.

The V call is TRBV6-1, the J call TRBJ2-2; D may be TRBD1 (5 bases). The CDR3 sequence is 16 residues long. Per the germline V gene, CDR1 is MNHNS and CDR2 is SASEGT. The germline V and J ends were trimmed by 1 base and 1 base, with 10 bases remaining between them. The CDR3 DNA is TGTGCCAGCAGTGAAGTTTGGACAAAGAACACCGGGGAGCTGTTTTTT. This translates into CASSEVWTKNTGELFF.

The CDR3 DNA is TGTGCCAGCAGAGCCGAGGGAGGAGGGGAGACCCAGTACTTC. It codes for CASRAEGGGETQYF. The chain couples TRBV11-2 to TRBJ2-5, with D possibly being TRBD2 (6 bases). The CDR3 consists of 14 residues. Deletions cut 6 bases from V and 5 bases from J, with 16 bases between. CDR1 and CDR2 from the germline V gene are SGHAT and FQNNGV.

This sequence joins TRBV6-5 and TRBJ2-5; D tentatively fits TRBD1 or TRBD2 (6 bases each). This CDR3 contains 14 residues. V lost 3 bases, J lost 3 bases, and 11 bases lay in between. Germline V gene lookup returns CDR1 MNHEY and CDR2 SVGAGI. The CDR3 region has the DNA TGTGCCAGCAGTTATATGGGGGGCGAAGAGACCCAGTACTTC. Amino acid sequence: CASSYMGGEETQYF.

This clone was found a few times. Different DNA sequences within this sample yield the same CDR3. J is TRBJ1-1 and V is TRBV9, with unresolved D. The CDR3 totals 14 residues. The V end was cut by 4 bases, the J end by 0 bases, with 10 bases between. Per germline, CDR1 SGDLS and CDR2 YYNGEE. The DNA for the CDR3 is TGTGCCAGCAGCCCACGGGTCTTGAACACTGAAGCTTTCTTT. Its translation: CASSPRVLNTEAFF. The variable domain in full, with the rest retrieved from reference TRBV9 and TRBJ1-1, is DSGVTQTPKHLITATGQRVTLRCSPRSGDLSVYWYQQSLDQGLQFLIQYYNGEERAKGNILERFSAQQFPDLHSELNLSSLELGDSALYFCASSPRVLNTEAFFGQGTRLTVV.

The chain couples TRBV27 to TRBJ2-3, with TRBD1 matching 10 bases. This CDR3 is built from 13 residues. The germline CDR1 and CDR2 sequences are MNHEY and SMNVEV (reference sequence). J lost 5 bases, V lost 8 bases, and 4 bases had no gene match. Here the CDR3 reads CASRDRGGDTQYF. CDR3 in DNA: TGTGCCAGCCGGGACAGGGGAGGAGATACGCAGTATTTT.

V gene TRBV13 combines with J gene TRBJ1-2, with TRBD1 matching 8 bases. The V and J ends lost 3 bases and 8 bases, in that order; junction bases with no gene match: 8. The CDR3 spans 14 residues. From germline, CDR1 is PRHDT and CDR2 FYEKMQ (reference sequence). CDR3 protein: CASSFGQGHDGYTF. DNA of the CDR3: TGTGCCAGCAGCTTCGGACAGGGACACGACGGCTACACCTTC. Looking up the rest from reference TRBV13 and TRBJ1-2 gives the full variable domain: AAGVIQSPRHLIKEKRETATLKCYPIPRHDTVYWYQQGPGQDPQFLISFYEKMQSDKGSIPDRFSAQQFSDYHSELNMSSLELGDSALYFCASSFGQGHDGYTFGSGTRLTVV.